One TCR beta chain is described in this entry. Its antigen remains unidentified. One junction end does not reproduce the germline sequence, and a read error may be involved. The sample originates from a study of T cells in Graves' hyperthyroidism and ophthalmopathy. The study, taken as a whole, reports: A model of 13 V-J features distinguished ophthalmopathy from stable hyperthyroidism.

This CDR3 has 15 amino acids. Germline loops: CDR1 KGHDR, CDR2 SFDVKD. TCR beta CDR3 sequences were amplified from RNA transcripts. TCR CDR3 regions were first amplified by RT-PCR with HTBI primers. A single record per CDR3 protein comes from TCRdb applying MiXCR to the multiplex PCR reads. The table includes around 700,000 distinct CDR3 sequences, 35% detected once. The source material was blood. The V gene is TRBV24-1, the J gene TRBJ2-5, with D tentatively TRBD2 (5 bases). The clonotype was recovered from a woman in her thirties or forties with Graves' hyperthyroidism. The CDR3 sequence: CGTSDFSGYQETQYF. The CDR3 coding sequence is TGTGGCACCAGTGATTTTTCGGGATATCAAGAGACCCAGTACTTC.